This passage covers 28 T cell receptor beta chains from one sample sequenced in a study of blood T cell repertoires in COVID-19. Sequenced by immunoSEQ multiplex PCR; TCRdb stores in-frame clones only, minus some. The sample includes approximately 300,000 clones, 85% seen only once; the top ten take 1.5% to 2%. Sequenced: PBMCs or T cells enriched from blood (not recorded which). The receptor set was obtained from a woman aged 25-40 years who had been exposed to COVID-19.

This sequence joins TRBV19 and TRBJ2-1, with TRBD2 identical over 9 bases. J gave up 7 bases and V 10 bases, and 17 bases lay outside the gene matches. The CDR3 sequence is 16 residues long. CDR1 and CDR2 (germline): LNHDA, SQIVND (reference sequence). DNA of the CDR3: TGTGCCACCCTGAAGTCGTCAGCGGGAGGTGGGAATGAGCAGTTCTTC. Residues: CATLKSSAGGGNEQFF.

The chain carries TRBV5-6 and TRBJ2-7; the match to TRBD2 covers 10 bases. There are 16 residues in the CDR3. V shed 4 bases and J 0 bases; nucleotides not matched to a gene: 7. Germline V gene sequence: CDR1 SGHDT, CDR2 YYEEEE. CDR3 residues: CASSSLAGAPSYEQYF. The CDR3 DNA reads TGTGCCAGCAGCAGCCTAGCGGGGGCTCCCTCCTACGAGCAGTACTTC.

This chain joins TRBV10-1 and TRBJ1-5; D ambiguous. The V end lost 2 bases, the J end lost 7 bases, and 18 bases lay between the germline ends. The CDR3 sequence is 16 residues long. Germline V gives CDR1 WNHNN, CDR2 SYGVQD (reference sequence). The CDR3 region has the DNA TGCGCCAGCAGTGAGCTGTCCAATCTAGTCGAGCAGCCCCAGCATTTT. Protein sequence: CASSELSNLVEQPQHF.

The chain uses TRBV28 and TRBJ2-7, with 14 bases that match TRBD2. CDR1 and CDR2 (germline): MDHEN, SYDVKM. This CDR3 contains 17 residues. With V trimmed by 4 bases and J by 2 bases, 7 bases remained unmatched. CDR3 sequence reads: CASSSPGTSGSAYEQYF. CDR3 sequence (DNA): TGTGCCAGCAGTTCCCCCGGGACTAGCGGGAGCGCCTACGAGCAGTACTTC.

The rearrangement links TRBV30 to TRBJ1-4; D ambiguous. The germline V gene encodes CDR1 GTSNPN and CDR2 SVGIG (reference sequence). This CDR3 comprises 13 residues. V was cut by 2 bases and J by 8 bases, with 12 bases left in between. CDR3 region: CAWSFSNVEKLFF. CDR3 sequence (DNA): TGTGCCTGGAGTTTCAGTAACGTCGAAAAACTGTTTTTT.

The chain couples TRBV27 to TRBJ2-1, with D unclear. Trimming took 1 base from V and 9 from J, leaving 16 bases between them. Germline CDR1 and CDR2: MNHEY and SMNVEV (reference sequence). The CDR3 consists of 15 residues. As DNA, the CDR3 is TGTGCCAGCAGTTTATTCGTCGTCGATGGCTCTGAGCAGTTCTTC. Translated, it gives CASSLFVVDGSEQFF.

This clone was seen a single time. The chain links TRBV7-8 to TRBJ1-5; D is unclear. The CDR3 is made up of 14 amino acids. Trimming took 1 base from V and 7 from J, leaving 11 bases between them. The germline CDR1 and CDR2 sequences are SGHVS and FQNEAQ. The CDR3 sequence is CASSLEHPGQPQHF. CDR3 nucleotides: TGTGCCAGCAGCTTAGAACACCCGGGGCAGCCCCAGCATTTT.

The CDR3 region is CASSFQGLSYNEQFF. The CDR3 DNA reads TGTGCCAGCAGCTTTCAGGGGCTCTCCTACAATGAGCAGTTCTTC. V is TRBV7-9 and J is TRBJ2-1; weak D call: TRBD1 (6 bases). This CDR3 is built from 15 residues. Germline loops: CDR1 SEHNR, CDR2 FQNEAQ (reference sequence). V shed 3 bases and J shed 0 bases, with 9 bases lying between them.

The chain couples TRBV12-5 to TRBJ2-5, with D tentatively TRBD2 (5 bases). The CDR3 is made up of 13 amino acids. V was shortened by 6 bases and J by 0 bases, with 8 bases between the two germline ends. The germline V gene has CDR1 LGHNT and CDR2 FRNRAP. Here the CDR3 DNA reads TGTGCTAGTGGGGACGGGAACCAAGAGACCCAGTACTTC. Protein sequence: CASGDGNQETQYF.

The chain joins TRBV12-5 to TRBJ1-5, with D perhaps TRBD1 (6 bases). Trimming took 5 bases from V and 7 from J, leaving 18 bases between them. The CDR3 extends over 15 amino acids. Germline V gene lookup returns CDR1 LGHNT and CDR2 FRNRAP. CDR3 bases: TGTGCTAGTGGTCTTCTCCCGAGGGGGGGCCAGCCCCAGCATTTT. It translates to CASGLLPRGGQPQHF.

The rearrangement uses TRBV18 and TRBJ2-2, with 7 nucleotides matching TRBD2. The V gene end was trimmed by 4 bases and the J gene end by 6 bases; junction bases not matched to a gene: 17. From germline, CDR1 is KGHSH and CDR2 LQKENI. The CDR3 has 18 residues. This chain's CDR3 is CASSLSPQRGLVSGELFF. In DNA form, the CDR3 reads TGTGCCAGCTCACTTTCGCCGCAGCGGGGCCTCGTTTCCGGGGAGCTGTTTTTT.

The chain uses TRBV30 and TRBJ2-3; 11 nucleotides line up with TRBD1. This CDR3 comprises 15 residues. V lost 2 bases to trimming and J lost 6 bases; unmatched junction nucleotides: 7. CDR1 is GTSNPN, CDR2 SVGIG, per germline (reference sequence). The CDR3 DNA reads TGTGCCTGGAGTAACGGACAGGGGGCGTCTGATACGCAGTATTTT. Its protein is CAWSNGQGASDTQYF.

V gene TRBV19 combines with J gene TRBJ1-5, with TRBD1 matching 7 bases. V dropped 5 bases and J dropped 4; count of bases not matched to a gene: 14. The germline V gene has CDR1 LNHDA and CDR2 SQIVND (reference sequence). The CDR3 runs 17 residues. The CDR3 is CASSPNPGQLVNQPQHF. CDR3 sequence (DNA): TGTGCCAGTAGTCCTAACCCGGGACAGCTGGTTAATCAGCCCCAGCATTTT.

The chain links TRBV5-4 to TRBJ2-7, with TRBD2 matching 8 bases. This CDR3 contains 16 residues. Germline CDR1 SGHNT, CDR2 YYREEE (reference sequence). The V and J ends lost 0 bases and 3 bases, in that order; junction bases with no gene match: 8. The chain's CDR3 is CASSLAAGGPIYEQYF. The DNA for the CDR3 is TGTGCCAGCAGCTTGGCGGCGGGAGGCCCAATCTACGAGCAGTACTTC.

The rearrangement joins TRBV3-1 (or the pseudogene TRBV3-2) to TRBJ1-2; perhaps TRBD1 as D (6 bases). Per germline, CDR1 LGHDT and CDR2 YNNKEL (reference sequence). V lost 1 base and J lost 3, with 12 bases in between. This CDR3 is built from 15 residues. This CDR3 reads CASSQGYRADYGYTF. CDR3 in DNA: TGTGCCAGCAGCCAAGGATACAGGGCGGACTATGGCTACACCTTC.

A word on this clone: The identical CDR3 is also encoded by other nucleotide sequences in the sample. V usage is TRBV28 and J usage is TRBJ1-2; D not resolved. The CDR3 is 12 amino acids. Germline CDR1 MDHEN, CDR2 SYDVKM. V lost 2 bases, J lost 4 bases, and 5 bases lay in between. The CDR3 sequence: CASSLSGYGYTF. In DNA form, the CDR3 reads TGTGCCAGCAGTTTAAGCGGCTATGGCTACACCTTC.

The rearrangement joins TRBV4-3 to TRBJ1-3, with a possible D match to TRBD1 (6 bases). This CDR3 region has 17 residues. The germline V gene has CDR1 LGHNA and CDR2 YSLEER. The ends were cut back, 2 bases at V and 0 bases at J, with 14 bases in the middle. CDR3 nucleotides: TGCGCCAGCAGCCAATCCCAGGGGAGAATCTCTGGAAACACCATATATTTT. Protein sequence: CASSQSQGRISGNTIYF.

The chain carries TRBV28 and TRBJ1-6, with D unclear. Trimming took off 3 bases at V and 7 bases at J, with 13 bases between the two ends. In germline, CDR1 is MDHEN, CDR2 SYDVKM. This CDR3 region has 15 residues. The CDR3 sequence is CASSFEGLGNSPLHF. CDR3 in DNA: TGTGCCAGCAGTTTTGAGGGTTTGGGGAATTCACCCCTCCACTTT.

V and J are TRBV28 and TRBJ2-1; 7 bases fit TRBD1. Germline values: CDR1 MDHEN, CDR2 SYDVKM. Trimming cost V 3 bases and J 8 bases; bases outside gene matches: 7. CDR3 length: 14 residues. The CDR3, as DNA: TGTGCCAGCAGTTTTTATAAGGGGGCGTATGAGCAGTTCTTC. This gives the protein CASSFYKGAYEQFF.

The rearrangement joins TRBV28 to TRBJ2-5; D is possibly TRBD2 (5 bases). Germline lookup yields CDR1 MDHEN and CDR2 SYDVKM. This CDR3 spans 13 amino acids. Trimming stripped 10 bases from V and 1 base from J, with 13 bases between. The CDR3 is CATIRGFQETQYF. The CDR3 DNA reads TGTGCCACCATCCGGGGTTTCCAAGAGACCCAGTACTTC.

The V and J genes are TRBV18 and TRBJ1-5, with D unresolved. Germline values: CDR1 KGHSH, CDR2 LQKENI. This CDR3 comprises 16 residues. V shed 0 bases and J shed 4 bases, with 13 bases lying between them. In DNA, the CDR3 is TGTGCCAGCTCACCACCGGGAGGGAATGGTAATCAGCCCCAGCATTTT. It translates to CASSPPGGNGNQPQHF.

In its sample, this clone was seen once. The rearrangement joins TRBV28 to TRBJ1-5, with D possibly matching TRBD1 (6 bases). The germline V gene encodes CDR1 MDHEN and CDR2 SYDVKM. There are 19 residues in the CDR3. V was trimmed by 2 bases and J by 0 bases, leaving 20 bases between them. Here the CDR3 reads CASSLGFSTGSYSNQPQHF. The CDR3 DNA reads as TGTGCCAGCAGTTTAGGGTTTAGTACAGGGAGTTATAGCAATCAGCCCCAGCATTTT.

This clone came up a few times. The CDR3 coding sequence is TGTGCCAGCAGTTTGGGGACAGGGGATTATACTGAAGCTTTCTTT. Protein product: CASSLGTGDYTEAFF. The V gene is TRBV28, the J gene TRBJ1-1, with TRBD1 matching 10 bases. This CDR3 is built from 15 residues. Germline V gene sequence: CDR1 MDHEN, CDR2 SYDVKM. With V trimmed by 3 bases and J by 5 bases, 6 bases remained unmatched.

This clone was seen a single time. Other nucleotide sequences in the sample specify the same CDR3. The CDR3 sequence: CASSTTGGNTGELFF. Here the CDR3 DNA reads TGTGCCAGTAGCACTACAGGGGGGAACACCGGGGAGCTGTTTTTT. This chain uses TRBV19 with TRBJ2-2; 8 nucleotides agree with TRBD1. The germline V gene encodes CDR1 LNHDA and CDR2 SQIVND (reference sequence). Trimming removed 6 bases from V and 1 base from J; junction bases left unmatched: 4. CDR3 size: 15 residues.

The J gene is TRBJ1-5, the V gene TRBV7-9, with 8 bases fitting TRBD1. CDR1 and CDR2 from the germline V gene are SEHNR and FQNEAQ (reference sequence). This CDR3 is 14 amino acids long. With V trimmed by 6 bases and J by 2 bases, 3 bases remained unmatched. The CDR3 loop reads CASSWGQGNQPQHF. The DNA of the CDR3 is TGTGCCAGCAGTTGGGGACAGGGCAATCAGCCCCAGCATTTT.

CDR3 DNA sequence: TGCAGCGTTGCGGTGAGGGGACAGGGGAATTCACCCCTCCACTTT. Residues: CSVAVRGQGNSPLHF. This chain links TRBV29-1 with TRBJ1-6; 10 nucleotides align to TRBD1. The CDR3 spans 15 residues. V gave up 4 bases and J gave up 7 bases; unmatched junction bases: 7. Germline V gene data show CDR1 as SQVTM and CDR2 as ANQGSEA.

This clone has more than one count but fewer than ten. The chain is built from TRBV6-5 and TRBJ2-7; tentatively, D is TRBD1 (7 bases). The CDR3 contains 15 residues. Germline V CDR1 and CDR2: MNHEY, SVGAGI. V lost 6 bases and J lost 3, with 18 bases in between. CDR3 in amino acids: CASSGTRGASYEQYF. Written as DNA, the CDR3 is TGTGCCAGCAGCGGGACCAGGGGGGCGAGCTACGAGCAGTACTTC.

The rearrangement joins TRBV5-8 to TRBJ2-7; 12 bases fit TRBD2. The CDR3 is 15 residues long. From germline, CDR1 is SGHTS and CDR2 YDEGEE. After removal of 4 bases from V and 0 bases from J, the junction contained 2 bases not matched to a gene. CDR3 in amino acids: CASSKGLAGSYEQYF. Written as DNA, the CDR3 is TGTGCCAGCAGCAAGGGACTAGCGGGCTCCTACGAGCAGTACTTC. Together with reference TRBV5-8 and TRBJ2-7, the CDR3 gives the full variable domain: EAGVTQSPTHLIKTRGQQATLRCSPISGHTSVYWYQQALGLGLQFLLWYDEGEERNRGNFPPRFSGRQFPNYSSELNVNALELEDSALYLCASSKGLAGSYEQYFGPGTRLTVT.